This T cell receptor (beta chain) was sequenced for a study of blood T cell repertoires in COVID-19. Method: immunoSEQ multiplex PCR; TCRdb's copy keeps in-frame clones and lacks some. Of approximately 210,000 clones detected, around 87% appear once; the ten largest clones hold 7% to 9%. This receptor was identified in a man aged 30 to 39 in a cohort exposed to, infected with or recovered from COVID-19 (not recorded which). Sequences were obtained from PBMCs or T cells enriched from blood (not recorded which).

The CDR3 spells CASSLLAGPSLGEQYF. CDR3 nucleotide sequence: TGTGCCAGCAGTCTTTTAGCGGGACCTAGTCTCGGCGAGCAGTACTTC. This rearrangement joins TRBV28 to TRBJ2-7; 8 bases are shared with TRBD2. V gave up 5 bases and J gave up 6 bases; unmatched junction bases: 15. Germline CDR1 and CDR2: MDHEN and SYDVKM. The CDR3 is made up of 16 amino acids. The whole variable domain, remainder taken from reference TRBV28 and TRBJ2-7, is DVKVTQSSRYLVKRTGEKVFLECVQDMDHENMFWYRQDPGLGLRLIYFSYDVKMKEKGDIPEGYSVSREKKERFSLILESASTNQTSMYLCASSLLAGPSLGEQYFGPGTRLTVT.